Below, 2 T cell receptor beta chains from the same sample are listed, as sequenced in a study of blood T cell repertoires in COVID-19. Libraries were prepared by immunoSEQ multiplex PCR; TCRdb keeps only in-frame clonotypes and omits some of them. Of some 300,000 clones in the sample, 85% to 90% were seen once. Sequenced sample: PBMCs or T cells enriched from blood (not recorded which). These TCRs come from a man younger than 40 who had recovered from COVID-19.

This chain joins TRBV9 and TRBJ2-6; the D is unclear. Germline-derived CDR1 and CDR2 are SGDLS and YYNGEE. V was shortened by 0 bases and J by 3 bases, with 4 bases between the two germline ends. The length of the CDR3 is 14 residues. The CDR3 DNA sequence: TGTGCCAGCAGCGTAGCGGGTGGGGCCAACGTCCTGACTTTC. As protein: CASSVAGGANVLTF.

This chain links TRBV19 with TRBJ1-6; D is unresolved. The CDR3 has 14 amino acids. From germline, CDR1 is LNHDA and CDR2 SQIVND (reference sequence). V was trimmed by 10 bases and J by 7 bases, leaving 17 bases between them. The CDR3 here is CATRIRDVNSPLHF. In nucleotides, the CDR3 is TGTGCCACCAGAATCCGGGATGTAAATTCACCCCTCCACTTT.